A selection of T cell receptor beta chains follows, all from one sample in a study of blood T cell repertoires in COVID-19. Measured with immunoSEQ multiplex PCR; TCRdb has only the in-frame clones, and not every one. The data contain 200,000 to 250,000 clones, approximately 83% of them singletons. Sequenced: PBMCs or T cells enriched from blood (not recorded which). All receptors come from a woman aged 55 to 70 who had recovered from COVID-19. Both conserved end residues are part of each CDR3. Each record gives: V gene, D gene, J gene, CDR3 protein. The D gene is left open where the match is weak.

V gene: TRBV5-4; D gene: NA; J gene: TRBJ1-6; CDR3 protein: CASSAASSYNSPLHF
V gene: TRBV6-5; D gene: TRBD1; J gene: TRBJ1-5; CDR3 protein: CASSYDRVSNQPQHF
V gene: TRBV18; D gene: NA; J gene: TRBJ2-7; CDR3 protein: CASSALQGENEQYF
V gene: TRBV11-2; D gene: NA; J gene: TRBJ2-7; CDR3 protein: CASSLGPSRLYEQYF
V gene: TRBV6-2/TRBV6-3; D gene: TRBD2; J gene: TRBJ2-1; CDR3 protein: CASSKGLAGGLSPKYNEQFF
V gene: TRBV19; D gene: NA; J gene: TRBJ2-1; CDR3 protein: CASSMGGGYNEQFF
V gene: TRBV10-3; D gene: NA; J gene: TRBJ1-1; CDR3 protein: CAISETQGGVTEAFF
V gene: TRBV9; D gene: NA; J gene: TRBJ2-5; CDR3 protein: CASSVAGGSFQETQYF
V gene: TRBV14; D gene: NA; J gene: TRBJ2-7; CDR3 protein: CASSPAGTYEQYF
V gene: TRBV29-1; D gene: NA; J gene: TRBJ1-5; CDR3 protein: CSAQENSNQPQHF
V gene: TRBV18; D gene: NA; J gene: TRBJ2-2; CDR3 protein: CASSPPHIQATTGELFF
V gene: TRBV2; D gene: NA; J gene: TRBJ1-1; CDR3 protein: CASRLAGSNTEAFF
V gene: TRBV7-2; D gene: NA; J gene: TRBJ2-7; CDR3 protein: CASSSGPYEQYF
V gene: TRBV6-1; D gene: TRBD1; J gene: TRBJ2-7; CDR3 protein: CASSENLGQVSYEQYF
V gene: TRBV6-2/TRBV6-3; D gene: NA; J gene: TRBJ1-5; CDR3 protein: CASSSLGGSNQPQHF
V gene: TRBV12-3/TRBV12-4; D gene: NA; J gene: TRBJ2-3; CDR3 protein: CASSLTRKDTQYF
V gene: TRBV19; D gene: NA; J gene: TRBJ2-3; CDR3 protein: CATRNTDTQYF
V gene: TRBV6-1; D gene: NA; J gene: TRBJ1-4; CDR3 protein: CASSVNGYPTNEKLFF
V gene: TRBV23-1; D gene: NA; J gene: TRBJ2-3; CDR3 protein: CASSPPLTTRFHTDTQYF
V gene: TRBV2; D gene: TRBD1; J gene: TRBJ1-6; CDR3 protein: CASSEGGRGTPLHF
V gene: TRBV2; D gene: NA; J gene: TRBJ2-1; CDR3 protein: CASSQLDEQFF
V gene: TRBV5-1; D gene: NA; J gene: TRBJ2-3; CDR3 protein: CASSPTGDTQYF
V gene: TRBV13; D gene: TRBD1; J gene: TRBJ1-6; CDR3 protein: CASSFQGAPIYNSPLHF
V gene: TRBV11-2; D gene: TRBD2; J gene: TRBJ2-7; CDR3 protein: CASRSLGTSGVPYEQYF
V gene: TRBV14; D gene: TRBD1; J gene: TRBJ2-7; CDR3 protein: CASSPGQGAIDYEQYF
V gene: TRBV6-4; D gene: NA; J gene: TRBJ1-1; CDR3 protein: CASSARGGTEAFF
V gene: TRBV5-1; D gene: NA; J gene: TRBJ1-3; CDR3 protein: CASSLGQNSGNTIYF
V gene: TRBV6-1; D gene: TRBD1; J gene: TRBJ1-2; CDR3 protein: CASSVDRGAVIHGYTF
V gene: TRBV6-5; D gene: NA; J gene: TRBJ1-5; CDR3 protein: CASSLRDTYQPQHF
V gene: TRBV7-9; D gene: NA; J gene: TRBJ1-6; CDR3 protein: CASSLISGIDSPLHF
V gene: TRBV5-8; D gene: TRBD2; J gene: TRBJ2-5; CDR3 protein: CASSSSTLAGAGGETQYF
V gene: TRBV27; D gene: NA; J gene: TRBJ2-1; CDR3 protein: CASRGAVINEQFF
V gene: TRBV11-3; D gene: TRBD1; J gene: TRBJ2-1; CDR3 protein: CASSPARTGDKYNEQFF
V gene: TRBV6-5; D gene: NA; J gene: TRBJ1-5; CDR3 protein: CASSSDSIYSNQPQHF
V gene: TRBV19; D gene: NA; J gene: TRBJ1-5; CDR3 protein: CASSNKYGGGNQPQHF
V gene: TRBV7-2; D gene: NA; J gene: TRBJ1-2; CDR3 protein: CASSGRVGYGYTF
V gene: TRBV4-2; D gene: TRBD1; J gene: TRBJ2-7; CDR3 protein: CASSQGEGQGAGEQYF
V gene: TRBV2; D gene: TRBD2; J gene: TRBJ2-7; CDR3 protein: CASSNRFGSGVYEQYF
V gene: TRBV7-9; D gene: NA; J gene: TRBJ1-2; CDR3 protein: CASSLPGTYGYTF
V gene: TRBV27; D gene: NA; J gene: TRBJ1-1; CDR3 protein: CASSPAGGGSTEAFF
V gene: TRBV2; D gene: TRBD1; J gene: TRBJ2-7; CDR3 protein: CATFDRGPPYEQYF